This T cell receptor (beta chain) appears in the sequencing data of a study of OX40 agonist ivuxolimab in advanced cancers. As for the study in general: About 40% of patients had received prior checkpoint inhibitor therapy.

Germline trimming cut 5 bases from V and 5 bases from J; bases unmatched to any gene: 5. The germline V gene encodes CDR1 MNHEY and CDR2 SVGAGI. The CDR3 has 14 residues. On this clone: Its target is not known.

Whole-study results and caveats: People who partly responded at 0.1-3.0 mg/kg had some of the least clonal expansion seen. Doses of 0.1 to 3.0 mg/kg were accompanied by clonal expansion of CD4+ and CD8+ blood T cells by week 6. CD8+ T cells (on average) carried more expanded clones than CD4+ T cells.

Measured with immunoSEQ multiplex PCR; TCRdb has only the in-frame clones, and not every one. The sample lists 70,000 or so clones, approximately 90% seen once, with around 2.7% in the top ten. The specimen was CD4+ or CD8+ T cells sorted from blood, collected in a trial of the OX40 agonist ivuxolimab. The chain employs TRBV6-5 and TRBJ1-5, with TRBD1 matching 8 bases. The sequence derives from an adult with an advanced solid tumor such as melanoma, head and neck, liver or kidney cancer. The CDR3 bases are TGTGCCAGCAGTCCAGGGGGCCGAGATCAGCCCCAGCATTTT. Its translation is CASSPGGRDQPQHF.